The 20 T cell receptor beta chains presented below share a single source sample, sequenced in a study of graft-versus-host responses after intestinal transplantation. TCRdb's table, derived via immunoSEQ multiplex PCR, lists solely in-frame clones and lacks some. There are tens of thousands of clones in the sample; around 91% occur only once, and 2.7% lies in the top ten. The sample here was PBMCs, taken about 120 days after intestinal transplantation. The receptors were gathered from a human patient who received an intestinal transplant, so some T cells may come from the graft donor.

The chain is built from TRBV4-2 and TRBJ2-5; TRBD2 matches at 9 bases. V lost 5 bases and J lost 5; bases outside the gene matches: 9. The CDR3 is made up of 15 amino acids. The V gene's germline CDR1 is LGHNA and CDR2 YNFKEQ. The CDR3 loop is CASSRAGGTFETQYF. The CDR3 nucleotides read TGTGCCAGCAGCAGGGCGGGGGGGACGTTCGAGACCCAGTACTTC.

The V gene is TRBV11-2, the J gene TRBJ2-2, with 7 bases identical to TRBD1. Germline assignment: CDR1 SGHAT and CDR2 FQNNGV. Trimming at V came to 8 bases and at J to 4 bases, leaving 10 bases not matched to a gene. CDR3 length: 15 amino acids. The CDR3 DNA reads TGTGCCAGCCTACCCCAGACAGGGAGCACCGGGGAGCTGTTTTTT. Encoded protein: CASLPQTGSTGELFF. Together with reference TRBV11-2 and TRBJ2-2, the CDR3 gives the full variable domain: EAGVAQSPRYKIIEKRQSVAFWCNPISGHATLYWYQQILGQGPKLLIQFQNNGVVDDSQLPKDRFSAERLKGVDSTLKIQPAKLEDSAVYLCASLPQTGSTGELFFGEGSRLTVL.

CDR3 nucleotides: TGCGCCAGCCGACAGGGAAGTGGACAGACCCAGTACTTC. This sequence encodes CASRQGSGQTQYF. The chain combines TRBV5-1 with TRBJ2-5; TRBD1 matches at 7 bases. V gave up 7 bases and J gave up 6 bases; unmatched junction bases: 9. Germline CDR1 is SGHRS and CDR2 is YFSETQ. The CDR3 loop spans 13 amino acids.

J is TRBJ2-7 and V is TRBV6-6; TRBD2 matches at 7 bases. Trimming at V came to 5 bases and at J to 5 bases, leaving 9 bases not matched to a gene. The V gene's germline CDR1 is MNHNY and CDR2 SVGAGI (reference sequence). The CDR3 consists of 14 residues. The CDR3 nucleotides read TGTGCCAGCAGTGCCCCTCTCCGGGGGGACGAGCAGTACTTC. This sequence encodes CASSAPLRGDEQYF.

The chain carries TRBV13 and TRBJ2-2; 13 positions agree with TRBD2. The CDR3 loop spans 17 amino acids. With V trimmed by 3 bases and J by 4 bases, 5 bases remained unmatched. Germline loops: CDR1 PRHDT, CDR2 FYEKMQ (reference sequence). The CDR3 DNA is TGTGCCAGCAGCTTTGGACTAGCGGGAGTTCGCACCGGGGAGCTGTTTTTT. This encodes CASSFGLAGVRTGELFF.

The gene calls are TRBV11-2 and TRBJ2-2; 8 nucleotides match TRBD1. V was clipped by 4 bases and J by 5 bases; unmatched bases: 6. The length of the CDR3 is 15 residues. Per germline, CDR1 SGHAT and CDR2 FQNNGV. The CDR3 protein is CASSSRRGQTGELFF. The CDR3 region has the DNA TGTGCCAGCAGCTCCCGCAGGGGGCAAACCGGGGAGCTGTTTTTT.

The chain has TRBV27 and TRBJ1-4; D gene uncertain. The germline V gene has CDR1 MNHEY and CDR2 SMNVEV (reference sequence). Trimming left V 1 base short and J 0 bases short, with 9 bases between. The CDR3 loop spans 16 amino acids. The DNA of the CDR3 is TGTGCCAGCAGTTTATATGGCACTTCAACTAATGAAAAACTGTTTTTT. The encoded protein is CASSLYGTSTNEKLFF. Full variable domain (rest looked up from reference TRBV27 and TRBJ1-4): EAQVTQNPRYLITVTGKKLTVTCSQNMNHEYMSWYRQDPGLGLRQIYYSMNVEVTDKGDVPEGYKVSRKEKRNFPLILESPSPNQTSLYFCASSLYGTSTNEKLFFGSGTQLSVL.

This clone was seen once. This chain's CDR3 is CAITAGSYEQYF. In nucleotides, the CDR3 is TGTGCCATCACGGCAGGTTCCTACGAGCAGTACTTC. The chain carries TRBV10-3 and TRBJ2-7, with D unresolved. V lost 7 bases and J lost 1, with 8 bases in between. This CDR3 is built from 12 residues. The V gene's germline CDR1 is ENHRY and CDR2 SYGVKD.

This clone occurred once. This chain uses TRBV27 with TRBJ1-1, with TRBD1 identical over 8 bases. The junction had 5 bases not matched to a gene; V was cut back by 5 bases and J by 0 bases. Germline V lookup: CDR1 MNHEY, CDR2 SMNVEV (reference sequence). The CDR3 has 15 residues. CDR3 region: CASSPSTGVNTEAFF. The CDR3 DNA reads TGTGCCAGCAGTCCGTCGACAGGGGTGAACACTGAAGCTTTCTTT.

This chain connects TRBV4-1 to TRBJ1-1, with D possibly matching TRBD1 (6 bases). V shed 0 bases and J shed 0 bases, with 11 bases lying between them. This CDR3 region has 16 residues. Germline V gives CDR1 MGHRA, CDR2 YSYEKL. The CDR3 protein is CASSQEGQSLNTEAFF. CDR3 nucleotide sequence: TGCGCCAGCAGCCAAGAAGGACAGTCCTTGAACACTGAAGCTTTCTTT.

The chain is built from TRBV7-9 and TRBJ2-7; possible D gene TRBD1, 6 bases. This CDR3 is built from 16 residues. V was clipped by 5 bases and J by 0 bases, with 17 bases between them. Germline-derived CDR1 and CDR2 are SEHNR and FQNEAQ (reference sequence). The DNA for the CDR3 is TGTGCCAGCAGCGACGTCGGGGACATGCTCTCCTACGAGCAGTACTTC. Protein: CASSDVGDMLSYEQYF.

J is TRBJ2-5 and V is TRBV7-7; D gene uncertain. V gave up 0 bases and J gave up 3 bases, with 5 bases separating them. The CDR3 length is 13 residues. From germline, CDR1 is SSHAT and CDR2 FNYEAQ (reference sequence). CDR3 loop: CASSLAKEETQYF. CDR3 nucleotides: TGTGCCAGCAGCTTAGCGAAGGAAGAGACCCAGTACTTC.

V usage is TRBV2 and J usage is TRBJ2-5; TRBD2 might be the D (6 bases). The closer fit of TRBJ2-7 to the DNA end suggests the J call may be wrong. This CDR3 spans 15 amino acids. Germline lookup yields CDR1 SNHLY and CDR2 FYNNEI. CDR3 nucleotide sequence: TGTGCCAGCCGGACGGGGACTTCCCTCTCCTACGAGCAGTACTTC. Translation gives CASRTGTSLSYEQYF.

The chain has TRBV7-9 and TRBJ2-5; tentatively, D is TRBD1 or TRBD2 (6 bases each). Germline CDR1 SEHNR, CDR2 FQNEAQ (reference sequence). This CDR3 region has 14 residues. Trimming stripped 5 bases from V and 11 bases from J, with 21 bases between. CDR3 region: CASSHPGAQGEQYF. For the CDR3, the DNA is TGTGCCAGCAGCCACCCGGGGGCGCAGGGTGAGCAGTACTTC.

Comment on this clone: The sample has other DNA sequences that encode this CDR3 too. The chain uses TRBV9 and TRBJ2-7, with 7 bases identical to TRBD1. The CDR3 sequence is 14 residues long. Per germline, CDR1 SGDLS and CDR2 YYNGEE. The ends lost 3 bases at V and 0 bases at J; junction bases unmatched: 3. In DNA, the CDR3 is TGTGCCAGCAGCGCCCGGGACAGCTCCTACGAGCAGTACTTC. This codes for CASSARDSSYEQYF.

The chain combines TRBV30 with TRBJ2-7; tentatively, D is TRBD1 (6 bases). Trimming stripped 7 bases from V and 0 bases from J, with 13 bases between. The CDR3 extends over 13 amino acids. Germline V gives CDR1 GTSNPN, CDR2 SVGIG (reference sequence). CDR3 in DNA: TGTGCCTCTGGACAGTTGATCTCCTACGAGCAGTACTTC. It codes for CASGQLISYEQYF.

This clone was found once. The J gene is TRBJ2-7, the V gene TRBV27, with D tentatively TRBD2 (6 bases). CDR3 length: 13 amino acids. The germline V gene has CDR1 MNHEY and CDR2 SMNVEV (reference sequence). Trimming took 3 bases from V and 3 from J, leaving 9 bases between them. This chain's CDR3 is CASSFGRGYEQYF. Here the CDR3 DNA reads TGTGCCAGCAGTTTTGGGCGGGGCTACGAGCAGTACTTC.

The rearrangement links TRBV28 to TRBJ2-1; D may be TRBD2 (7 bases). Germline lookup yields CDR1 MDHEN and CDR2 SYDVKM. The CDR3 runs to 18 residues. Trimming removed 3 bases at V and 0 bases at J, with 18 bases between. CDR3 DNA sequence: TGTGCCAGCAGTTTCGGTCAGGGGAGGGATAGCTCCTACAATGAGCAGTTCTTC. Translation gives CASSFGQGRDSSYNEQFF.

The gene calls are TRBV11-2 and TRBJ1-1; D not certain. Trimming cost V 0 bases and J 1 base, with 3 bases left between them. This CDR3 spans 13 amino acids. Germline lookup yields CDR1 SGHAT and CDR2 FQNNGV. CDR3 nucleotide sequence: TGTGCCAGCAGCTTAGAGGAGAACACTGAAGCTTTCTTT. The encoded protein is CASSLEENTEAFF. Looking up the rest from reference TRBV11-2 and TRBJ1-1 gives the full variable domain: EAGVAQSPRYKIIEKRQSVAFWCNPISGHATLYWYQQILGQGPKLLIQFQNNGVVDDSQLPKDRFSAERLKGVDSTLKIQPAKLEDSAVYLCASSLEENTEAFFGQGTRLTVV.

This clone was counted a single time. Other DNA variants within this sample encode the same CDR3. The DNA for the CDR3 is TGCGCCAGCAGCTTGGTTCCGGGTATGAGCACCGAAGCTTTCTTT. Translating it yields CASSLVPGMSTEAFF. The chain has TRBV5-1 and TRBJ1-1; D not certain. Looked up from germline, CDR1 is SGHRS and CDR2 is YFSETQ. This CDR3 contains 15 residues. The V end was cut by 0 bases, the J end by 8 bases, with 17 bases between.